These T cell receptor beta chains were read from a single sample in a study of cytomegalovirus exposure and HLA in healthy donors. Some clones are missing from TCRdb's copy, which holds only in-frame ones; the method was immunoSEQ multiplex PCR. The data show roughly 100,000 clones, with approximately 70% seen just once and less than 0.95% held by the top ten. Sequenced input: PBMCs. Receptors were obtained from a boy aged 10-17 years in good health and CMV-seronegative. CDR3s include the opening cysteine and the closing phenylalanine or tryptophan. Each record gives: D gene, CDR3 length, V gene, clone size, J gene, CDR3 DNA, CDR3 protein. The D gene is left open where the match is weak. Only part of the rows carry a size: once, few, many, or a class if the clone is expanded.

TRBD1	12	TRBV6-5	.	TRBJ1-1	TGTGCCAGCAGTTACAGGGGGCTCGGAGCTTTCTTT	CASSYRGLGAFF
.	14	TRBV29-1	.	TRBJ1-2	TGCAGCGTTGAGGTGCCAGGGGAAATATACGGCTACACCTTC	CSVEVPGEIYGYTF
TRBD1	13	TRBV2	.	TRBJ2-2	TGTGCCAGCAGGGGGACAGGGACCGGGGAGCTGTTTTTT	CASRGTGTGELFF
TRBD1	14	TRBV6-5	once	TRBJ1-2	TGTGCCAGCAGCCAGGACAGGGCCCCCTATGGCTACACCTTC	CASSQDRAPYGYTF
.	14	TRBV6-5	.	TRBJ1-2	TGTGCCAGCAGTTCAATAGGGGGTTCCTATGGCTACACCTTC	CASSSIGGSYGYTF
.	13	TRBV30	.	TRBJ2-3	TGTGCCCTTGAGGTACAGGGCACAGATACGCAGTATTTT	CALEVQGTDTQYF
TRBD1	14	TRBV5-6	few	TRBJ1-1	TGTGCCAGCAGTCGTGAACAGGGGTGGACTGAAGCTTTCTTT	CASSREQGWTEAFF
.	16	TRBV6-1	.	TRBJ1-1	TGTGCCAGCAGTGAGCGGGACCAGCCAGGGCACACTGAAGCTTTCTTT	CASSERDQPGHTEAFF
TRBD1	16	TRBV5-4	few	TRBJ2-1	TGTGCCAGCAGCTTGAAACCCGACAGGGGGCCGTTGGGGCAGTTCTTC	CASSLKPDRGPLGQFF
TRBD1	15	TRBV4-1	.	TRBJ2-3	TGCGCCAGCAGCCACAACAGGGGTGGACCAGATACGCAGTATTTT	CASSHNRGGPDTQYF
TRBD1	14	TRBV7-2	few	TRBJ2-3	TGTGCCAGCAGGGGGACAGGGGGCGCAGATACGCAGTATTTT	CASRGTGGADTQYF
.	14	TRBV7-2	.	TRBJ2-7	TGTGCCAGCAGCTTAATGCAGGGTAGCTACGAGCAGTACTTC	CASSLMQGSYEQYF
TRBD1	18	TRBV2	.	TRBJ1-4	TGTGCCAGCAGTGAAGATGGCCAGGGGGACCGGGCGAGTGAAAAACTGTTTTTT	CASSEDGQGDRASEKLFF
.	14	TRBV7-3	.	TRBJ2-2	TGTGCCAGCAGCTTATCGTTCCGCACCGGGGAGCTGTTTTTT	CASSLSFRTGELFF
.	12	TRBV4-1	few	TRBJ2-5	TGCGCCAGCAGCCAAGTCTCCGAGACCCAGTACTTC	CASSQVSETQYF
.	15	TRBV5-5	few	TRBJ2-7	TGTGCCAGCAGCTTGGAGGCAGGGAACCCCTACGAGCAGTACTTC	CASSLEAGNPYEQYF
.	12	TRBV4-2	few	TRBJ1-1	TGTGCCAGCAGCCTCATCGACAGAGAAGCTTTCTTT	CASSLIDREAFF
.	13	TRBV18	few	TRBJ2-7	TGTGCCAGCTCACCATCCCTTCTCTACGAGCAGTACTTC	CASSPSLLYEQYF
.	17	TRBV15	.	TRBJ2-7	TGTGCCACCAGCCTACGTGGGGAAACTAGAAGACGTTACGAGCAGTACTTC	CATSLRGETRRRYEQYF
TRBD2	11	TRBV6-1	few	TRBJ2-5	TGTGCCAGCAGCGGGAGGGAGACCCAGTACTTC	CASSGRETQYF
.	14	TRBV4-3	few	TRBJ1-1	TGCGCCAGCAGCCAAGAACCTTTGAGCACTGAAGCTTTCTTT	CASSQEPLSTEAFF
.	15	TRBV5-1	once	TRBJ2-2	TGCGCCAGCGACCCGGGACAATACCCCACCGGGGAGCTGTTTTTT	CASDPGQYPTGELFF
.	14	TRBV29-1	few	TRBJ2-4	TGCAGCGTTGAAGTTGGAGACGGCAAAAACATTCAGTACTTC	CSVEVGDGKNIQYF
TRBD1	15	TRBV4-3	.	TRBJ2-5	TGCGCCAGCAGCCAAGATAGGGGGCCGGGGGAGACCCAGTACTTC	CASSQDRGPGETQYF
TRBD1	14	TRBV5-6	.	TRBJ2-7	TGTGCCACCAGGACTCAGGGGGCCCCCTACGAGCAGTACTTC	CATRTQGAPYEQYF
TRBD2	17	TRBV18	.	TRBJ2-3	TGTGCCAGCTCATTCCCGGGACTAGCGGGAAGAACAGATACGCAGTATTTT	CASSFPGLAGRTDTQYF
.	16	TRBV15	.	TRBJ1-6	TGTGCCACCAAAAGGATGGAGGGGACGGATAATTCACCCCTCCACTTT	CATKRMEGTDNSPLHF
TRBD1	14	TRBV6-6	.	TRBJ1-2	TGTGCCAGCACCGGGACAGGAGCTAACTATGGCTACACCTTC	CASTGTGANYGYTF
.	14	TRBV7-2	.	TRBJ1-1	TGTGCCAGCAGCTTAGTAGGGGCAGGGACTGAAGCTTTCTTT	CASSLVGAGTEAFF
TRBD2	14	TRBV10-3	.	TRBJ2-1	TGTGCCACCGCGACTAGCGGGGGGATCAATGAGCAGTTCTTC	CATATSGGINEQFF
.	13	TRBV7-2	.	TRBJ2-7	TGTGCCAGCAGCTTTGGGAGTTCCTACGAGCAGTACTTC	CASSFGSSYEQYF
.	13	TRBV27	.	TRBJ2-1	TGTGCCAGCAGTTTATTTTCCGACAATGAGCAGTTCTTC	CASSLFSDNEQFF
TRBD1	17	TRBV30	few	TRBJ1-5	TGTGCCTGGAGTAGGGACAGGGTGGGAAAGGTCAATCAGCCCCAGCATTTT	CAWSRDRVGKVNQPQHF
.	13	TRBV9	.	TRBJ2-1	TGTGCCAGCAGCGTCTCGGGTTACAATGAGCAGTTCTTC	CASSVSGYNEQFF
TRBD1	16	TRBV5-4	.	TRBJ1-3	TGTGCCAGCAGCTCAGGACAGGGGGCGTCTGGAAACACCATATATTTT	CASSSGQGASGNTIYF
.	14	TRBV30	.	TRBJ1-2	TGTGCCTGGAGTGTATTAGGGACACCTTATGGCTACACCTTC	CAWSVLGTPYGYTF
.	14	TRBV14	.	TRBJ2-7	TGTGCCAGCAGCCAAAACTTCGTGGTACGCGAGCAGTACTTC	CASSQNFVVREQYF
.	18	TRBV2	.	TRBJ1-4	TGTGCCAGCAGTGAGTTGCCACCCAGGGCAACAACTAATGAAAAACTGTTTTTT	CASSELPPRATTNEKLFF
TRBD1	16	TRBV10-3	.	TRBJ2-7	TGTGCCATCAGTTATTCTTGGACAGGGGGCAACTACGAGCAGTACTTC	CAISYSWTGGNYEQYF
.	14	TRBV28	.	TRBJ2-1	TGTGCCAGCAGTGAGGTAAGCTCCTACAATGAGCAGTTCTTC	CASSEVSSYNEQFF
.	11	TRBV7-9	.	TRBJ2-7	TGTGCCAGCAGCCCCAGGTCCGAGCAGTACTTC	CASSPRSEQYF
.	14	TRBV6-5	.	TRBJ1-5	TGTGCCAGCAGTCCCTCCACGATGGGGGGGGCCCAGCATTTT	CASSPSTMGGAQHF
.	14	TRBV9	.	TRBJ1-1	TGTGCCAGCAGCGCCGACAGGTCGAACACTGAAGCTTTCTTT	CASSADRSNTEAFF
TRBD2	15	TRBV27	.	TRBJ2-7	TGTGCCAGCAGTTTAACTAGCGGGAGCTCCTACGAGCAGTACTTC	CASSLTSGSSYEQYF
.	15	TRBV7-6	.	TRBJ1-3	TGTGCCAGCAGCTTAAGCAGGGCCTCTGGAAACACCATATATTTT	CASSLSRASGNTIYF
.	20	TRBV11-3	.	TRBJ2-2	TGTGCCAGCAGCTTAGATTCGGAGCCTAACCTAGGGGATCACACCGGGGAGCTGTTTTTT	CASSLDSEPNLGDHTGELFF
.	15	TRBV30	.	TRBJ1-4	TGTGCCTGTAATTACGGGCCGCGGGCTAATGAAAAACTGTTTTTT	CACNYGPRANEKLFF
.	14	TRBV5-1	.	TRBJ2-5	TGCGCCAGCAGCTTTGCCAGGGCGGGGGAGACCCAGTACTTC	CASSFARAGETQYF
TRBD1	18	TRBV5-6	.	TRBJ1-2	TGTGCCAGCAGACTGCTAGGACAGGGGAGTTATCGGAACTATGGCTACACCTTC	CASRLLGQGSYRNYGYTF
TRBD2	13	TRBV6-5	.	TRBJ2-1	TGTGCCAGCAGGGAGCGGGGAATCAATGAGCAGTTCTTC	CASRERGINEQFF
TRBD2	15	TRBV6-5	few	TRBJ2-2	TGTGCCAGCAGTTCGCTGGGAGGGTACACCGGGGAGCTGTTTTTT	CASSSLGGYTGELFF
TRBD1	13	TRBV7-6	once	TRBJ1-1	TGTGCCAGCAGCCCGGACAGGGCCACTGAAGCTTTCTTT	CASSPDRATEAFF
.	14	TRBV6-1	few	TRBJ2-7	TGTGCCAGCAGTGAACAGGGGAACGCCTACGAGCAGTACTTC	CASSEQGNAYEQYF